This passage covers 9 T cell receptor beta chains from one sample sequenced in a study of blood T cell repertoires in COVID-19. Data came from immunoSEQ multiplex PCR; TCRdb stores just in-frame clones and leaves some out. The table records about 130,000 clones, approximately 83% of them present only once. The sample taken for sequencing was PBMCs or T cells enriched from blood (not recorded which). The receptors were gathered from a man in his fifties or sixties who had recovered from COVID-19.

This chain links TRBV9 with TRBJ2-1, with TRBD2 identical over 9 bases. The junction had 9 bases not matched to a gene; V was cut back by 0 bases and J by 5 bases. The germline V gene has CDR1 SGDLS and CDR2 YYNGEE. The CDR3 is made up of 17 amino acids. CDR3 region: CASSVAGRLAGNNEQFF. The CDR3 DNA reads as TGTGCCAGCAGCGTAGCGGGTAGGCTAGCGGGGAACAATGAGCAGTTCTTC.

The chain is built from TRBV5-3 and TRBJ2-1, with 14 bases that match TRBD2. TRBV5-3 is marked as an open reading frame, function uncertain. CDR3 length: 17 amino acids. The ends lost 4 bases at V and 5 bases at J; junction bases unmatched: 8. The CDR3 DNA is TGTGCCAGAAGCCCGGATTGGACTAGCGGGGGGAACAATGAGCAGTTCTTC. This translates into CARSPDWTSGGNNEQFF.

The CDR3 loop is CASSTETGFSEKLFF. The CDR3 bases are TGTGCCAGCAGTACAGAGACAGGGTTTTCTGAAAAACTGTTTTTT. The V and J genes are TRBV6-5 and TRBJ1-4; 7 bases align to TRBD1. V lost 5 bases and J lost 7; bases outside the gene matches: 10. The CDR3 is made up of 15 amino acids. The germline V gene encodes CDR1 MNHEY and CDR2 SVGAGI.

This clone was seen more than once but under ten times. V and J are TRBV5-4 and TRBJ2-1; 7 positions match TRBD1. The CDR3 totals 14 residues. J gave up 7 bases and V 0 bases, and 4 bases lay outside the gene matches. In germline, CDR1 is SGHNT, CDR2 YYREEE (reference sequence). This chain's CDR3 is CASSLGTGGNEQFF. The CDR3 DNA is TGTGCCAGCAGCTTGGGGACAGGAGGAAATGAGCAGTTCTTC.

The chain joins TRBV19 to TRBJ1-5; no reliable D call. The CDR3 extends over 14 amino acids. Germline-derived CDR1 and CDR2 are LNHDA and SQIVND (reference sequence). Deletions cut 9 bases from V and 8 bases from J, with 20 bases between. DNA for the CDR3: TGTGCCAGCCGGCCGGACGGAGGTCGAGAGCCCCAGCATTTT. It specifies CASRPDGGREPQHF.

This clone was seen a single time. The rearrangement uses TRBV19 and TRBJ1-2; 8 bases align to TRBD1. Germline CDR1 is LNHDA and CDR2 is SQIVND (reference sequence). J lost 2 bases, V lost 7 bases, and 6 bases had no gene match. The CDR3 length is 14 residues. CDR3 coding DNA: TGTGCCAGTAAGGCAGGGGGCGGGAACTATGGCTACACCTTC. Its protein is CASKAGGGNYGYTF.

V and J are TRBV15 and TRBJ1-6; D is possibly TRBD1 (6 bases). CDR1 LNHNV and CDR2 YYDKDF come from the germline V gene (reference sequence). The CDR3 loop spans 13 amino acids. V was clipped by 3 bases and J by 9 bases, with 9 bases between them. The CDR3: CATSSGTSSPLHF. CDR3 nucleotides: TGTGCCACCAGCAGCGGGACATCTTCACCCCTCCACTTT.

J is TRBJ1-4 and V is TRBV6-5; 10 positions match TRBD1. The germline V gene has CDR1 MNHEY and CDR2 SVGAGI. The CDR3 length is 15 residues. Unmatched junction bases numbered 5, after V lost 6 bases and J lost 4 bases. The CDR3 nucleotides read TGTGCCAGCAGCCCCGGGACAGGGGTTAATGAAAAACTGTTTTTT. Its translation is CASSPGTGVNEKLFF.

This clone came up a few times. The rearrangement links TRBV7-3 to TRBJ2-5, with D tentatively TRBD2 (6 bases). The CDR3 has 14 residues. V lost 2 bases, J lost 5 bases, and 12 bases lay in between. Germline-derived CDR1 and CDR2 are SGHTA and FQGTGA. Here the CDR3 DNA reads TGTGCCAGCAGCTTAGGGGCCCGGGGGGAGACCCAGTACTTC. This sequence encodes CASSLGARGETQYF.